This passage covers 27 T cell receptor beta chains from one sample sequenced in a study of T cell repertoires in cytomegalovirus infection. These receptors have no identified antigens. Each CDR3 protein is one row after TCRdb ran MiXCR on the reads. The sample yields 80,000 or so distinct CDR3 sequences, approximately 40% seen once. Sequences were derived from CD8+ T cells from cultured PBMCs, sampled from culture after CMV antigen stimulation. The source of these receptors is a human donor in good health (CMV status not recorded). Some clones in this sample may be carry-over from other donors' samples.

This clonotype was counted a few times. This chain uses TRBV7-2 with TRBJ2-6; tentatively, D is TRBD1 (6 bases). V lost 4 bases, J lost 0 bases, and 19 bases lay in between. This CDR3 comprises 19 residues. Germline-derived CDR1 and CDR2 are SGHTA and FQGNSA. The CDR3 reads CASSSHRAGLHSGANVLTF. In nucleotides, the CDR3 is TGTGCCAGCAGCTCTCACAGGGCAGGTTTACACTCTGGGGCCAACGTCCTGACTTTC.

This chain links TRBV4-2 with TRBJ1-1; maybe TRBD1 (5 bases). Germline CDR1 LGHNA, CDR2 YNFKEQ. The CDR3 spans 18 residues. Trimming removed 0 bases at V and 4 bases at J, with 21 bases between. CDR3 in DNA: TGTGCCAGCAGCCAAGAACCCTTTGGGACTTTCACCGCCACTGAAGCTTTCTTT. It specifies CASSQEPFGTFTATEAFF.

This chain connects TRBV7-9 to TRBJ1-6; unclear D gene. This CDR3 contains 21 residues. CDR1 and CDR2 (germline): SEHNR, FQNEAQ (reference sequence). V was cut by 1 base and J by 4 bases, with 26 bases left in between. This CDR3 is CASSLGPGRTVRGPYNSPLHF. The CDR3 coding sequence is TGTGCCAGCAGCTTAGGACCGGGAAGGACCGTCCGGGGTCCTTATAATTCACCCCTCCACTTT.

This clonotype was found a few times. The chain has TRBV6-4 and TRBJ2-3; TRBD2 matches at 8 bases. Unmatched junction bases numbered 10, after V lost 4 bases and J lost 4 bases. The germline V gene encodes CDR1 MRHNA and CDR2 SNTAGT. The CDR3 consists of 16 residues. The CDR3 sequence is CASSVHSGDGADTQYF. As DNA, the CDR3 is TGTGCCAGCAGTGTCCATAGCGGGGATGGTGCAGATACGCAGTATTTT.

V usage is TRBV7-9 and J usage is TRBJ1-1; no reliable D call. CDR1 SEHNR and CDR2 FQNEAQ come from the germline V gene (reference sequence). The CDR3 consists of 15 residues. V was trimmed by 5 bases and J by 1 base, leaving 14 bases between them. DNA of the CDR3: TGTGCCAGCAGCAAAGTAAGACCCACGAACACTGAAGCTTTCTTT. It is translated as CASSKVRPTNTEAFF.

In its sample, this clonotype was seen once. The chain links TRBV28 to TRBJ2-3, with 11 positions matching TRBD2. V shed 5 bases, J shed 0 bases, and the junction held 10 bases outside the gene matches. Germline CDR1 MDHEN, CDR2 SYDVKM. The CDR3 totals 18 residues. This chain's CDR3 is CASSPTSGGIASTDTQYF. In nucleotides, the CDR3 is TGTGCCAGCAGTCCAACTAGCGGGGGAATCGCTAGCACAGATACGCAGTATTTT.

The V call is TRBV4-1, the J call TRBJ1-4, with D hard to call. Trimming pared 1 base from V and 6 bases from J, leaving 9 bases between. Germline loops: CDR1 MGHRA, CDR2 YSYEKL. The CDR3 sequence is 14 residues long. CDR3 sequence (DNA): TGCGCCAGCAGCCAAGTTAAAGGAGATGAAAAACTGTTTTTT. Amino acid sequence: CASSQVKGDEKLFF.

This clonotype was detected a few times. The chain couples TRBV7-2 to TRBJ1-2; a weak D match, TRBD1 (6 bases). The CDR3 has 16 residues. V shed 1 base and J shed 5 bases, with 17 bases lying between them. Looked up from germline, CDR1 is SGHTA and CDR2 is FQGNSA. This chain's CDR3 is CASSLEGGGARYGYTF. The CDR3 DNA follows: TGTGCCAGCAGCTTAGAGGGTGGGGGCGCTAGGTATGGCTACACCTTC.

This clonotype was observed a few times. The V call is TRBV11-3, the J call TRBJ2-3; 10 nucleotides line up with TRBD2. Trimming at V came to 2 bases and at J to 6 bases, leaving 5 bases not matched to a gene. This CDR3 region has 15 residues. CDR1 and CDR2 from the germline V gene are SGHNT and YENEEA. The CDR3: CASSLKASGGDTQYF. The CDR3 DNA is TGTGCCAGCAGCTTAAAGGCTAGCGGGGGCGATACGCAGTATTTT.

The V gene is TRBV27, the J gene TRBJ1-6; D is uncertain. Per the germline V gene, CDR1 is MNHEY and CDR2 is SMNVEV (reference sequence). There are 19 residues in the CDR3. Trimming removed 0 bases from V and 7 bases from J, with 22 bases in between. CDR3 coding DNA: TGTGCCAGCAGTTTATCATGGCGTCCAATCTCCCTAAAGAATTCACCCCTCCACTTT. Its translation: CASSLSWRPISLKNSPLHF.

This clonotype was seen only a few times. The chain carries TRBV12-3 or TRBV12-4 and TRBJ1-1; the D gene is possibly TRBD1 (6 bases). V shed 6 bases and J shed 8 bases, with 13 bases lying between them. This CDR3 spans 12 amino acids. CDR3 in amino acids: CASRAGTLEAFF. In DNA, the CDR3 is TGTGCCAGCAGGGCCGGGACACTAGAAGCTTTCTTT.

The chain joins TRBV6-2 or TRBV6-3 to TRBJ2-3, with 12 bases aligning to TRBD2. This CDR3 comprises 15 residues. V shed 5 bases, J shed 2 bases, and the junction held 2 bases outside the gene matches. Germline V gene sequence: CDR1 MNHEY, CDR2 SVGEGT. CDR3 amino acids: CASSLAGGSTDTQYF. CDR3 sequence (DNA): TGTGCCAGCAGTCTAGCGGGAGGGTCCACAGATACGCAGTATTTT.

This clonotype was counted a few times. This chain connects TRBV11-2 to TRBJ2-7; 8 bases align to TRBD1. CDR1 is SGHAT and CDR2 is FQNNGV in the germline V gene. This CDR3 comprises 16 residues. V dropped 5 bases and J dropped 5; count of bases not matched to a gene: 14. This CDR3 is CASSPTQKGQGDEQYF. The CDR3, as DNA: TGTGCCAGCAGCCCCACACAAAAAGGACAGGGTGACGAGCAGTACTTC.

This clonotype occurred once. The CDR3 does not close with the conserved phenylalanine or tryptophan, likely indicating a read error. This chain joins TRBV9 and TRBJ2-1, with D maybe TRBD2 (6 bases). Deletions cut 0 bases from V and 0 bases from J, with 7 bases between. CDR1 is SGDLS, CDR2 YYNGEE, per germline. The CDR3 runs 15 residues. CDR3 nucleotides: TGTGCCAGCAGCGTAGCGGGGGTCTCCTACAATGAGCAGTTCTCC. Protein sequence: CASSVAGVSYNEQFS.

This clonotype has a handful of counts. The rearrangement links TRBV27 to TRBJ2-7; D gene unclear. The V end lost 4 bases, the J end lost 4 bases, and 11 bases lay between the germline ends. The CDR3 loop spans 13 amino acids. CDR1 is MNHEY, CDR2 SMNVEV, per germline (reference sequence). The CDR3 spells CASSSPFDYEQYF. In DNA form, the CDR3 reads TGTGCCAGCAGTTCACCGTTTGATTACGAGCAGTACTTC.

The genes are TRBV27 and TRBJ2-5, with D perhaps TRBD2 (5 bases). Between the trimmed V and J ends, which lost 3 bases and 0 bases, there was a span of 8 bases. The CDR3 consists of 14 residues. Germline CDR1 and CDR2: MNHEY and SMNVEV (reference sequence). The CDR3 nucleotides are TGTGCCAGCAGTTTCGGGGTCGACCAAGAGACCCAGTACTTC. Protein: CASSFGVDQETQYF.

The genes are TRBV2 and TRBJ2-5; 11 bases match TRBD2. The V segment lost 6 bases and the J segment 0 bases; nucleotides outside the gene matches: 9. CDR3 length: 17 residues. CDR1 and CDR2 from the germline V gene are SNHLY and FYNNEI. The chain's CDR3 is CASRPGTSGVYQETQYF. The CDR3 coding sequence is TGTGCCAGCAGACCCGGGACTAGCGGTGTATACCAAGAGACCCAGTACTTC.

This clonotype has a handful of counts. The chain couples TRBV7-9 to TRBJ2-5; D is uncertain. Germline values: CDR1 SEHNR, CDR2 FQNEAQ (reference sequence). The CDR3 covers 14 residues. Deletions cut 0 bases from V and 5 bases from J, with 10 bases between. The CDR3 protein is CASSLALYGETQYF. DNA of the CDR3: TGTGCCAGCAGCTTAGCACTCTACGGGGAGACCCAGTACTTC.

This clonotype was observed a handful of times. This chain links TRBV12-3 or TRBV12-4 with TRBJ2-2; unclear D gene. The germline V and J ends were trimmed by 3 bases and 4 bases, with 6 bases remaining between them. The CDR3 runs to 13 residues. CDR3 region: CASSFPGTGELFF. In nucleotides, the CDR3 is TGTGCCAGCAGTTTCCCAGGCACCGGGGAGCTGTTTTTT.

This chain joins TRBV5-6 and TRBJ1-2; 10 bases match TRBD1. Losses at the gene ends were 6 bases for V and 0 bases for J; bases not matched to a gene: 5. Germline assignment: CDR1 SGHDT and CDR2 YYEEEE. The CDR3 runs 15 residues. DNA of the CDR3: TGTGCCAGCAACTGGGACAGGGGAGCTAACTATGGCTACACCTTC. Residues: CASNWDRGANYGYTF.

This sequence joins TRBV9 and TRBJ2-1; no clear D gene. The CDR3 has 15 amino acids. The germline V and J ends were trimmed by 1 base and 4 bases, with 12 bases remaining between them. CDR1 is SGDLS, CDR2 YYNGEE, per germline. The CDR3: CASSVRLDAYNEQFF. CDR3 coding DNA: TGTGCCAGCAGCGTAAGGTTGGACGCATACAATGAGCAGTTCTTC.

The V and J genes are TRBV13 and TRBJ2-1; 7 bases fit TRBD1. Trimming cost V 4 bases and J 8 bases; bases outside gene matches: 14. Germline V gene data show CDR1 as PRHDT and CDR2 as FYEKMQ (reference sequence). This CDR3 has 16 residues. The CDR3 bases are TGTGCCAGCAGCTCTCCCAGACAGGGACGTCACGATGAGCAGTTCTTC. Translating gives CASSSPRQGRHDEQFF.

This rearrangement joins TRBV6-6 to TRBJ2-3; D is uncertain. Germline values: CDR1 MNHNY, CDR2 SVGAGI (reference sequence). This CDR3 contains 13 residues. Trimming shortened V by 5 bases and J by 3 bases, and 9 bases separated the two germline ends. In DNA, the CDR3 is TGTGCCAGCAGTCCCCTTCAGACAGATACGCAGTATTTT. It specifies CASSPLQTDTQYF.

This clonotype was counted between two and nine times. The V gene is TRBV7-2, the J gene TRBJ1-1; no clear D. Trimming removed 10 bases at V and 1 base at J, with 13 bases between. CDR1 and CDR2 from the germline V gene are SGHTA and FQGNSA. This CDR3 is built from 13 residues. CDR3: CATSRIQNTEAFF. Written as DNA, the CDR3 is TGTGCCACCTCCCGAATACAGAACACTGAAGCTTTCTTT.

The chain joins TRBV20-1 to TRBJ1-5; D is possibly TRBD1 (6 bases). Trimming removed 6 bases at V and 2 bases at J, with 14 bases between. CDR1 and CDR2 from the germline V gene are DFQATT and SNEGSKA (reference sequence). This CDR3 spans 14 amino acids. CDR3 in amino acids: CSAKTGLGNQPQHF. CDR3 sequence (DNA): TGCAGTGCCAAAACAGGGTTGGGCAATCAGCCCCAGCATTTT.

The V call is TRBV20-1, the J call TRBJ2-7; 13 nucleotides agree with TRBD2. The CDR3 is made up of 16 amino acids. Trimming removed 5 bases from V and 2 bases from J; junction bases left unmatched: 9. Per the germline V gene, CDR1 is DFQATT and CDR2 is SNEGSKA (reference sequence). The CDR3 DNA is TGCAGTGCTTCGCGACTAGCGGGGGGCGAAGCCTACGAGCAGTACTTC. Translating gives CSASRLAGGEAYEQYF.

V and J are TRBV5-4 and TRBJ2-2; D unclear. This CDR3 is 15 amino acids long. CDR1 and CDR2 (germline): SGHNT, YYREEE (reference sequence). Trimming left V 0 bases short and J 2 bases short, with 8 bases between. CDR3 DNA: TGTGCCAGCAGCTTGGATCCAACAAACACCGGGGAGCTGTTTTTT. Translated, it gives CASSLDPTNTGELFF.